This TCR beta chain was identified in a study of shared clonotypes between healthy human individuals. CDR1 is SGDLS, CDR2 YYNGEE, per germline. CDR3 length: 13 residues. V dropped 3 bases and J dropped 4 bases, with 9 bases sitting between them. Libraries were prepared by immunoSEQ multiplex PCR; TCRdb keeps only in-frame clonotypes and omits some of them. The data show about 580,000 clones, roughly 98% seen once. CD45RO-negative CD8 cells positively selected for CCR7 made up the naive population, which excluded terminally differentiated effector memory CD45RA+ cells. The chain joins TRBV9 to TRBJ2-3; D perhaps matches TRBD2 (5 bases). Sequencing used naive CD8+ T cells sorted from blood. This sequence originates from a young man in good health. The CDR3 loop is CASSGTFPDTQYF. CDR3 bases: TGTGCCAGCAGCGGGACTTTTCCAGATACGCAGTATTTT. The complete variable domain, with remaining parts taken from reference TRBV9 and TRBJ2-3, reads DSGVTQTPKHLITATGQRVTLRCSPRSGDLSVYWYQQSLDQGLQFLIQYYNGEERAKGNILERFSAQQFPDLHSELNLSSLELGDSALYFCASSGTFPDTQYFGPGTRLTVL.